These 28 T cell receptor beta chains were sequenced from one sample in a study of post-analysis software for immune sequencing data. Overall study results and limits: Four to six TRBV segments were significantly more frequent in patients than in controls. TRBV5-6, TRBV5-1 and TRBV20-1 were among these segments.

Their antigens are not known. Unique molecular identifiers were carried by the TCR beta cDNA libraries. TCRdb ran MiXCR on the PCR reads and lists one entry per CDR3 protein. The sample lists fewer than 850,000 distinct CDR3 sequences, more than 45% seen once, with 4.9% in the top ten. The sample taken for sequencing was blood. These receptors all stem from a girl under 18 with multiple sclerosis.

V is TRBV28 and J is TRBJ1-5, with TRBD1 matching 7 bases. The CDR3 contains 15 residues. V shed 1 base and J 7 bases; nucleotides not matched to a gene: 7. Per germline, CDR1 MDHEN and CDR2 SYDVKM. The CDR3 nucleotides read TGTGCCAGCAGTTTATTTGGACAGGTAGTACAGCCCCAGCATTTT. The encoded protein is CASSLFGQVVQPQHF.

The gene calls are TRBV27 and TRBJ2-5; D not certain. The DNA end is more similar to TRBJ2-7, so the J call may be wrong. Germline CDR1 MNHEY, CDR2 SMNVEV (reference sequence). This CDR3 region has 14 residues. The CDR3 DNA reads as TGTGCCAGCAGTTCCGGAGCGCGGCCCTACGAGCAGTACTTC. Translated: CASSSGARPYEQYF.

This clonotype has a handful of counts. This sequence joins TRBV5-6 and TRBJ2-1; TRBD1 agrees at 7 bases. Germline V gene lookup returns CDR1 SGHDT and CDR2 YYEEEE. The CDR3 runs 14 residues. V shed 5 bases, J shed 1 base, and the junction held 3 bases outside the gene matches. In DNA, the CDR3 is TGTGCCAGCAGTTGGACAGGATCCTACAATGAGCAGTTCTTC. Translated, it gives CASSWTGSYNEQFF.

V gene TRBV5-6 combines with J gene TRBJ2-3; tentative D call: TRBD1 (5 bases). Germline assignment: CDR1 SGHDT and CDR2 YYEEEE. Trimming stripped 4 bases from V and 4 bases from J, with 16 bases between. The CDR3 has 15 residues. The chain's CDR3 is CASSQGPRQADTQYF. DNA for the CDR3: TGTGCCAGCAGCCAGGGCCCTCGCCAGGCAGATACGCAGTATTTT.

This clonotype was counted a few times. This CDR3 reads CASSYSTLQVTNTEAFF. Written as DNA, the CDR3 is TGTGCCAGCAGTTACTCTACTCTGCAGGTTACGAACACTGAAGCTTTCTTT. The chain employs TRBV6-2 or TRBV6-3 and TRBJ1-1; D is ambiguous. V lost 0 bases and J lost 1, with 15 bases in between. Germline-derived CDR1 and CDR2 are MNHEY and SVGEGT. This CDR3 spans 17 amino acids.

This chain uses TRBV3-1 with TRBJ1-1; possible D gene TRBD1, 5 bases. Trimming shortened V by 3 bases and J by 3 bases, and 14 bases separated the two germline ends. The germline V gene has CDR1 LGHDT and CDR2 YNNKEL (reference sequence). The CDR3 totals 15 residues. CDR3 loop: CASSHRLDMDTEAFF. In DNA form, the CDR3 reads TGTGCCAGCAGCCATCGACTGGACATGGACACTGAAGCTTTCTTT.

The chain carries TRBV6-1 and TRBJ2-7, with D unclear. The germline CDR1 and CDR2 sequences are MNHNS and SASEGT. The CDR3 loop spans 15 amino acids. V lost 6 bases and J 1 base, leaving 16 bases between the germline ends. The CDR3 loop is CASSKITSPSYEQYF. Here the CDR3 DNA reads TGTGCCAGCAGCAAAATTACAAGTCCTTCCTACGAGCAGTACTTC.

The V gene is TRBV29-1, the J gene TRBJ2-1; the D gene is possibly TRBD2 (6 bases). Trimming removed 6 bases from V and 2 bases from J, with 17 bases in between. CDR1 and CDR2 from the germline V gene are SQVTM and ANQGSEA. The CDR3 runs to 15 residues. CDR3 in amino acids: CSVRMGGTTYNEQFF. For the CDR3, the DNA is TGCAGCGTCCGCATGGGCGGGACGACCTACAATGAGCAGTTCTTC.

J is TRBJ2-1 and V is TRBV20-1; 7 nucleotides align to TRBD2. The closer fit of TRBJ2-7 to the DNA end suggests the J call may be wrong. This CDR3 is built from 11 residues. Germline CDR1 and CDR2: DFQATT and SNEGSKA (reference sequence). As DNA, the CDR3 is TGCAGCGGGAGGTCCTACAATGAGCAGTACTTC. Translating gives CSGRSYNEQYF.

This clonotype was seen repeatedly, ten times or more. As DNA, the CDR3 is TGTGCCAGCAGCCAAAAGAGTCCCGGGGTCGCAGATACGCAGTATTTT. This encodes CASSQKSPGVADTQYF. The gene calls are TRBV4-2 and TRBJ2-3; tentatively, D is TRBD2 (5 bases). Germline V gene sequence: CDR1 LGHNA, CDR2 YNFKEQ. Trimming cost V 2 bases and J 4 bases, with 16 bases left between them. CDR3 length: 16 amino acids.

This clonotype has ten or more counts. The gene calls are TRBV12-3 or TRBV12-4 and TRBJ1-1; 7 bases map to TRBD1. This CDR3 contains 14 residues. V was clipped by 6 bases and J by 4 bases; unmatched bases: 8. The CDR3 DNA follows: TGTGCCAGCAGGCGACAGGGCGGAAGCACTGAAGCTTTCTTT. Translation gives CASRRQGGSTEAFF.

The chain couples TRBV5-6 to TRBJ2-1; 8 bases align to TRBD1. With 0 bases clipped from V and 10 bases from J, the junction kept 12 bases outside the gene matches. The V gene's germline CDR1 is SGHDT and CDR2 YYEEEE. This CDR3 is built from 16 residues. CDR3 bases: TGTGCCAGCAGCTTGGGCAGGGGGCGGTCGGGGTACGAGCAGTTCTTC. Encoded protein: CASSLGRGRSGYEQFF. The full variable domain, its missing parts supplied by reference TRBV5-6 and TRBJ2-1, is DAGVTQSPTHLIKTRGQQVTLRCSPKSGHDTVSWYQQALGQGPQFIFQYYEEEERQRGNFPDRFSGHQFPNYSSELNVNALLLGDSALYLCASSLGRGRSGYEQFFGPGTRLTVL.

J is TRBJ1-6 and V is TRBV5-6, with 7 bases matching TRBD1. Per germline, CDR1 SGHDT and CDR2 YYEEEE. The trim removed 4 bases at V and 7 bases at J, leaving 14 bases unmatched. The CDR3 sequence is 17 residues long. CDR3 amino acids: CASSGWGQTFWNSPLHF. CDR3 sequence (DNA): TGTGCCAGCAGCGGGTGGGGACAGACCTTTTGGAATTCACCCCTCCACTTT.

Turning to this clonotype: A clone one base away is much larger, so this may be a read error. The rearrangement joins TRBV10-3 to TRBJ2-7; 7 nucleotides agree with TRBD1. This CDR3 contains 12 residues. Germline values: CDR1 ENHRY, CDR2 SYGVKD. The V and J ends lost 6 bases and 3 bases, in that order; junction bases with no gene match: 2. The CDR3 nucleotides are TGTGCCATCAGCCGGGACAGCTACGAGCAGTACTTC. It translates to CAISRDSYEQYF.

This clonotype has more than one count but fewer than ten. This chain connects TRBV12-3 or TRBV12-4 to TRBJ1-4, with TRBD1 matching over 7 bases. The V gene end was trimmed by 6 bases and the J gene end by 0 bases; junction bases not matched to a gene: 1. CDR3 length: 14 residues. The CDR3 sequence: CASRGTATNEKLFF. CDR3 DNA: TGTGCCAGCAGGGGGACAGCAACTAATGAAAAACTGTTTTTT.

In its sample, this clonotype was seen a few times. This chain links TRBV20-1 with TRBJ2-1; TRBD1 aligns across 9 bases. The CDR3 runs to 13 residues. Germline V gene sequence: CDR1 DFQATT, CDR2 SNEGSKA (reference sequence). V lost 3 bases to trimming and J lost 9 bases; unmatched junction nucleotides: 6. The CDR3 DNA follows: TGCAGTGCTAGGGACCGGGACAGGGCTGAGCAGTTCTTC. Protein sequence: CSARDRDRAEQFF.

In DNA form, the CDR3 reads TGTGCCAGCAGCCCGACAGGCCTCGGGGGGTATGGCTACACCTTC. Protein: CASSPTGLGGYGYTF. This chain connects TRBV9 to TRBJ1-2; the D gene is possibly TRBD1 (6 bases). Trimming stripped 4 bases from V and 5 bases from J, with 18 bases between. CDR1 is SGDLS and CDR2 is YYNGEE in the germline V gene. CDR3 size: 15 residues.

The chain recombines TRBV5-1 with TRBJ2-1, with 7 bases identical to TRBD2. The length of the CDR3 is 15 residues. The trim removed 4 bases at V and 5 bases at J, leaving 9 bases unmatched. Germline V gene lookup returns CDR1 SGHRS and CDR2 YFSETQ. The CDR3 region has the DNA TGCGCCAGCAGCGGGGGGGACCAAAGAGACAATGAGCAGTTCTTC. It encodes CASSGGDQRDNEQFF.

The rearrangement uses TRBV7-2 and TRBJ2-5, with TRBD2 matching 13 bases. The germline CDR1 and CDR2 sequences are SGHTA and FQGNSA. The CDR3 sequence is 18 residues long. V lost 0 bases and J lost 11; bases outside the gene matches: 15. The CDR3 coding sequence is TGTGCCAGCAGCTTAGCATCGACCCGGACTAGCGGGAGTGGGGAGCAGTACTTC. Its protein is CASSLASTRTSGSGEQYF.

The chain recombines TRBV2 with TRBJ1-2; the match to TRBD1 covers 7 bases. The CDR3 runs 14 residues. After removal of 8 bases from V and 6 bases from J, the junction contained 12 bases not matched to a gene. Germline V lookup: CDR1 SNHLY, CDR2 FYNNEI. Written as DNA, the CDR3 is TGTGCCAGCGGGGGGACAGACCACTGGCATGGCTACACCTTC. It is translated as CASGGTDHWHGYTF.

This clonotype was counted a few times. V is TRBV7-2 and J is TRBJ2-7; possibly TRBD2 for D (7 bases). From germline, CDR1 is SGHTA and CDR2 FQGNSA. Trimming removed 5 bases from V and 6 bases from J, with 20 bases in between. This CDR3 comprises 15 residues. DNA for the CDR3: TGTGCCAGCAGCCCTCATGGGGGCGGGAGCATCGAGCAGTACTTC. Translating gives CASSPHGGGSIEQYF.

The V and J genes are TRBV24-1 and TRBJ2-5, with 11 bases lining up with TRBD2. Germline V lookup: CDR1 KGHDR, CDR2 SFDVKD. The ends lost 4 bases at V and 5 bases at J; junction bases unmatched: 5. This CDR3 has 15 residues. DNA for the CDR3: TGTGCCACCAGTGAGACTAGCGGGAAGGGGGAGACCCAGTACTTC. Protein sequence: CATSETSGKGETQYF.

This chain uses TRBV9 with TRBJ2-1; 10 bases are a match to TRBD2. Unmatched junction bases numbered 2, after V lost 0 bases and J lost 2 bases. Germline CDR1 and CDR2: SGDLS and YYNGEE. The CDR3 consists of 16 residues. The CDR3 spells CASSVASGRTYNEQFF. The CDR3 nucleotides read TGTGCCAGCAGCGTAGCTAGCGGGAGAACCTACAATGAGCAGTTCTTC. The full variable domain, with the rest looked up from reference TRBV9 and TRBJ2-1, is DSGVTQTPKHLITATGQRVTLRCSPRSGDLSVYWYQQSLDQGLQFLIQYYNGEERAKGNILERFSAQQFPDLHSELNLSSLELGDSALYFCASSVASGRTYNEQFFGPGTRLTVL.

The CDR3, as DNA: TGTGCCAGCAGCTTAGTCGAGTCGGGCGAGCAGTTCTTC. This translates into CASSLVESGEQFF. This chain uses TRBV7-2 with TRBJ2-1; D ambiguous. The CDR3 spans 13 residues. Germline CDR1 is SGHTA and CDR2 is FQGNSA. V shed 1 base and J shed 10 bases, with 11 bases lying between them.

The chain uses TRBV28 and TRBJ2-7, with 8 bases lining up with TRBD1. From germline, CDR1 is MDHEN and CDR2 SYDVKM. Trimming took 5 bases from V and 2 from J; bases not matched to a gene: 5. The CDR3 spans 14 residues. The CDR3 DNA reads TGTGCCAGCAGTAGGGACAGGCAGACCTACGAGCAGTACTTC. It translates to CASSRDRQTYEQYF.

The chain is built from TRBV7-9 and TRBJ2-5, with a weak D call TRBD2 (6 bases). In germline, CDR1 is SEHNR, CDR2 FQNEAQ (reference sequence). The germline V and J ends were trimmed by 6 bases and 4 bases, with 24 bases remaining between them. The CDR3 is 17 amino acids. CDR3 amino acids: CASRPQGSGPQVETQYF. The CDR3 DNA reads TGTGCCAGCAGGCCCCAGGGTAGCGGACCCCAGGTAGAGACCCAGTACTTC.

The chain has TRBV24-1 and TRBJ2-5, with TRBD1 matching over 10 bases. Trimming at V came to 4 bases and at J to 5 bases, leaving 6 bases not matched to a gene. CDR1 is KGHDR and CDR2 is SFDVKD in the germline V gene. The CDR3 is made up of 15 amino acids. Here the CDR3 reads CATSEHDRGPETQYF. The DNA of the CDR3 is TGTGCCACCAGTGAACATGACAGGGGGCCGGAGACCCAGTACTTC.

There are a few counts of this clonotype. V and J are TRBV5-1 and TRBJ2-7; D tentatively reads TRBD1 or TRBD2 (5 bases each). The V and J ends lost 0 bases and 0 bases respectively, with 10 bases between them. Germline values: CDR1 SGHRS, CDR2 YFSETQ. The CDR3 length is 15 residues. The CDR3 loop is CASSLGGTYSYEQYF. The CDR3 nucleotides are TGCGCCAGCAGCTTGGGAGGGACCTACTCCTACGAGCAGTACTTC. The complete variable domain, with remaining parts taken from reference TRBV5-1 and TRBJ2-7, reads KAGVTQTPRYLIKTRGQQVTLSCSPISGHRSVSWYQQTPGQGLQFLFEYFSETQRNKGNFPGRFSGRQFSNSRSEMNVSTLELGDSALYLCASSLGGTYSYEQYFGPGTRLTVT.